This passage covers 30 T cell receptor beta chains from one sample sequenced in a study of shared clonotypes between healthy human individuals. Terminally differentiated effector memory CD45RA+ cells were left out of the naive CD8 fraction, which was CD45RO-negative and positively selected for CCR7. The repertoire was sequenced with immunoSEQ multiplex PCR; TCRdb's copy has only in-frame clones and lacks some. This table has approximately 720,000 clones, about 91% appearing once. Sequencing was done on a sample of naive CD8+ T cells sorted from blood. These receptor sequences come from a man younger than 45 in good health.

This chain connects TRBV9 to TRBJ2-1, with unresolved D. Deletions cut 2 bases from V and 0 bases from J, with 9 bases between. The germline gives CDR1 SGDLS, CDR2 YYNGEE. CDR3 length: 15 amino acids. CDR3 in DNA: TGTGCCAGCAGCGTGGCCGATAACTCCTACAATGAGCAGTTCTTC. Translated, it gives CASSVADNSYNEQFF.

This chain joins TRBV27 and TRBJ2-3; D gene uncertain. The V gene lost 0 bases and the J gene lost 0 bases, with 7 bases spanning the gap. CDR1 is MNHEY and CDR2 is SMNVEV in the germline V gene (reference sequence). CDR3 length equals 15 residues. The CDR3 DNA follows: TGTGCCAGCAGTTTATCCGATCCAAGCACAGATACGCAGTATTTT. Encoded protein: CASSLSDPSTDTQYF.

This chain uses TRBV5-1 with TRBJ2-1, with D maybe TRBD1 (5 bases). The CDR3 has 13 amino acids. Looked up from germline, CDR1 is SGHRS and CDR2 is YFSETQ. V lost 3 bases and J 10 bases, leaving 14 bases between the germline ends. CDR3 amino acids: CASSWTRLTEQFF. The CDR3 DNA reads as TGCGCCAGCAGCTGGACACGGCTCACGGAGCAGTTCTTC.

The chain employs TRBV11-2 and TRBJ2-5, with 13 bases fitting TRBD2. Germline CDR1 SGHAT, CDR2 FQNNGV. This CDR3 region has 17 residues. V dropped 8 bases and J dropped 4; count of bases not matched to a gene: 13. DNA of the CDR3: TGTGCCAGCCGAACTCGTACTAGCGGGAGGGCCACAGAGACCCAGTACTTC. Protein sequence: CASRTRTSGRATETQYF. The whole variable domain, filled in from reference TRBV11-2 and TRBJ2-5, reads EAGVAQSPRYKIIEKRQSVAFWCNPISGHATLYWYQQILGQGPKLLIQFQNNGVVDDSQLPKDRFSAERLKGVDSTLKIQPAKLEDSAVYLCASRTRTSGRATETQYFGPGTRLLVL.

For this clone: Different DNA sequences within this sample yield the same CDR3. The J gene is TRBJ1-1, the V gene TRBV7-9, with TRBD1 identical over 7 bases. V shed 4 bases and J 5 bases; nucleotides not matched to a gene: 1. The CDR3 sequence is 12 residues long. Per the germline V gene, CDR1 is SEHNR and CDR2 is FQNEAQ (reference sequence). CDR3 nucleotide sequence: TGTGCCAGCAGCTCCAGGGGGACTGAAGCTTTCTTT. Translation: CASSSRGTEAFF.

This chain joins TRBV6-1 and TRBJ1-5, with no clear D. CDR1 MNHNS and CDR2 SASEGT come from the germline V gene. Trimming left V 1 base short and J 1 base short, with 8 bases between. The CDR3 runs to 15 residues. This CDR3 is CASSEVEASNQPQHF. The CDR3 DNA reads TGTGCCAGCAGTGAAGTTGAGGCAAGCAATCAGCCCCAGCATTTT.

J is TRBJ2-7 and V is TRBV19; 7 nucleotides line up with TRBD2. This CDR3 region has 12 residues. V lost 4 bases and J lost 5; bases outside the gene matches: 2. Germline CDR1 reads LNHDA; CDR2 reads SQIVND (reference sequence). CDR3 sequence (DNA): TGTGCCAGTAGTAGCGGGAGCCACGAGCAGTACTTC. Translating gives CASSSGSHEQYF.

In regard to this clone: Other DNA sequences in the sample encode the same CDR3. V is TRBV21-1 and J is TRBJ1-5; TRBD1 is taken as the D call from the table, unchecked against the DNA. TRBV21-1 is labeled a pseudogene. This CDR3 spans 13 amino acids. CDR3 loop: CASSKGGGQPQHF. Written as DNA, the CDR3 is TGTGCCAGCAGCAAAGGTGGGGGCCAGCCCCAGCATTTT.

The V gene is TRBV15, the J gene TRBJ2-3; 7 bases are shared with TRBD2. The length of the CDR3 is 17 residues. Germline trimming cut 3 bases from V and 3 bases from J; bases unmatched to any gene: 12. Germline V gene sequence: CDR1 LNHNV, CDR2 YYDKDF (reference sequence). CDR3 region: CATSRSSGAQWTDTQYF. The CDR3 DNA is TGTGCCACCAGCAGGTCTAGCGGAGCCCAGTGGACAGATACGCAGTATTTT.

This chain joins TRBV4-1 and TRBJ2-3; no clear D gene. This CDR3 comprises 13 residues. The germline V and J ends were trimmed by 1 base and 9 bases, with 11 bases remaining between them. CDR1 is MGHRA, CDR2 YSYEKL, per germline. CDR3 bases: TGCGCCAGCAGCCAAGGGGCCGTAAGGACGCAGTATTTT. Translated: CASSQGAVRTQYF.

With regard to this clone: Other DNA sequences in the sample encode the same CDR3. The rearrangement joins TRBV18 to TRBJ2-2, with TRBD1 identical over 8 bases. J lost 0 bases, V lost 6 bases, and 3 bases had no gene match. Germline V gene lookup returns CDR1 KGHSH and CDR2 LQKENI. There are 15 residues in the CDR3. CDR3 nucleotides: TGTGCCAGCTCCCCGACAGGGGCGAACACCGGGGAGCTGTTTTTT. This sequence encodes CASSPTGANTGELFF. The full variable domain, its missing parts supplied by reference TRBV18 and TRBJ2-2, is NAGVMQNPRHLVRRRGQEARLRCSPMKGHSHVYWYRQLPEEGLKFMVYLQKENIIDESGMPKERFSAEFPKEGPSILRIQQVVRGDSAAYFCASSPTGANTGELFFGEGSRLTVL.

The CDR3 is CASSQRLAGSYEQYF. The CDR3 coding sequence is TGCGCCAGCAGCCAACGACTAGCGGGCTCCTACGAGCAGTACTTC. This chain joins TRBV4-1 and TRBJ2-7, with 10 bases matching TRBD2. The CDR3 spans 15 residues. Germline values: CDR1 MGHRA, CDR2 YSYEKL. V dropped 2 bases and J dropped 0; count of bases not matched to a gene: 1.

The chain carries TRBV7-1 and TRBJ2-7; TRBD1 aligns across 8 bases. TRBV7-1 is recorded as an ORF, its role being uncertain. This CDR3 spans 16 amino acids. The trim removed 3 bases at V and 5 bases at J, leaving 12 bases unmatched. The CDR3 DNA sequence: TGTGCCAGCAGCTCCAGCCTGGACAGGGATATCCACGAGCAGTACTTC. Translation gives CASSSSLDRDIHEQYF.

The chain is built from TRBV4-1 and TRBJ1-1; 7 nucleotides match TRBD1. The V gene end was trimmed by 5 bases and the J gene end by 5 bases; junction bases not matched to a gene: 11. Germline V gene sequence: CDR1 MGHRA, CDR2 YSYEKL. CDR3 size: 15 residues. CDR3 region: CASSYRDSGGTEAFF. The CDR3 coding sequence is TGCGCCAGCAGCTACCGGGACAGCGGGGGAACTGAAGCTTTCTTT.

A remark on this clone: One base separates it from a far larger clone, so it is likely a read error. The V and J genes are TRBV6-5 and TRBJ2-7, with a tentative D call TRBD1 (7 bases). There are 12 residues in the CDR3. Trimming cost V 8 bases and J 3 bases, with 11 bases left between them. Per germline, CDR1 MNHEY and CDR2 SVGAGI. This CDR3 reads CASGGTDYEQYF. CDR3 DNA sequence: TGTGCCAGCGGCGGGACAGACTACGAGCAGTACTTC.

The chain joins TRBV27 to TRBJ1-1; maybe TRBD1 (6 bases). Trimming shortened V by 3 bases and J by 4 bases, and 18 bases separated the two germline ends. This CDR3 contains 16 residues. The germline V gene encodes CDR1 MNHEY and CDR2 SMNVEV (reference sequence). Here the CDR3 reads CASSLGASSLSTEAFF. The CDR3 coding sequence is TGTGCCAGCAGTTTGGGGGCGTCGTCTTTAAGCACTGAAGCTTTCTTT.

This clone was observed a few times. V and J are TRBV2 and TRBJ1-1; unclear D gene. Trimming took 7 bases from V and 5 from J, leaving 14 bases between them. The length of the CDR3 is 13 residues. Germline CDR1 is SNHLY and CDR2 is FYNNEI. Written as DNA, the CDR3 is TGTGCCAGCATCTCGGGTGGCCCTACTGAAGCTTTCTTT. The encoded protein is CASISGGPTEAFF.

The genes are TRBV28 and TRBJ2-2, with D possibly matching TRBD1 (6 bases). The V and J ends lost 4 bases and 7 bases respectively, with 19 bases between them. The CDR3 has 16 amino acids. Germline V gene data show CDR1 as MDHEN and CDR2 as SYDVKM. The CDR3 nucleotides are TGTGCCAGCAGTTGGGAGCAGGGGTATACGGGCGGGGAGCTGTTTTTT. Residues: CASSWEQGYTGGELFF.

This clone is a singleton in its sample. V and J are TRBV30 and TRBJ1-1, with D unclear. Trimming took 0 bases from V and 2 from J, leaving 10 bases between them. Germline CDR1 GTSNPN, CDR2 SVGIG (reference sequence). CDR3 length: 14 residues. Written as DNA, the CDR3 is TGTGCCTGGAGTGTACTAGAGTATAACACTGAAGCTTTCTTT. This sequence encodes CAWSVLEYNTEAFF.

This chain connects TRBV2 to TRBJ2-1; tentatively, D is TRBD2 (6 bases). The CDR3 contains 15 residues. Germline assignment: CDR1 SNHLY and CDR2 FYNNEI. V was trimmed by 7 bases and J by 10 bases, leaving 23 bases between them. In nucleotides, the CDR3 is TGTGCCAGCATAGATGGCAGGTCGATAGGGAGGGAGCAGTTCTTC. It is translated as CASIDGRSIGREQFF.

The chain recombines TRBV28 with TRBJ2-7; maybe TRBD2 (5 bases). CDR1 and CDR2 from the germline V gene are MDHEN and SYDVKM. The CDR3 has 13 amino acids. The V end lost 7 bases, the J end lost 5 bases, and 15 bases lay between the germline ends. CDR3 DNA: TGTGCCAGCACCACGTATGGACTCCACGAGCAGTACTTC. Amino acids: CASTTYGLHEQYF.

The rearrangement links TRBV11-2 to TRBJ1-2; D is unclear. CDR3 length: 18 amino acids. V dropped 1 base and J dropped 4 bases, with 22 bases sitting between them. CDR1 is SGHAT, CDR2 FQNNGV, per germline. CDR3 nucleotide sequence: TGTGCCAGCAGCTTAGGGCCTGCCGACTCGGCATCTCCCTATGGCTACACCTTC. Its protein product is CASSLGPADSASPYGYTF. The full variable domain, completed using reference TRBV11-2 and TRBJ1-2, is EAGVAQSPRYKIIEKRQSVAFWCNPISGHATLYWYQQILGQGPKLLIQFQNNGVVDDSQLPKDRFSAERLKGVDSTLKIQPAKLEDSAVYLCASSLGPADSASPYGYTFGSGTRLTVV.

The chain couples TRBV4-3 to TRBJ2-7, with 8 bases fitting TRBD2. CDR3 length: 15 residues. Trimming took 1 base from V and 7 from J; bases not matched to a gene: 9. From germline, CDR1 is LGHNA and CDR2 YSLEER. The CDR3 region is CASSQGFGRAGEQYF. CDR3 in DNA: TGCGCCAGCAGCCAAGGATTCGGGAGGGCGGGAGAGCAGTACTTC.

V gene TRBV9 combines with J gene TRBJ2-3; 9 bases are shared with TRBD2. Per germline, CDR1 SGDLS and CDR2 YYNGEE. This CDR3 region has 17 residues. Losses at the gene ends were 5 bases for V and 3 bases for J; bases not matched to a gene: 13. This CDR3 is CASSGPGVAGATDTQYF. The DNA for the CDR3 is TGTGCCAGCAGTGGCCCCGGAGTAGCGGGAGCAACAGATACGCAGTATTTT. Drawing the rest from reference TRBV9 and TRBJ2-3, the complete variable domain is DSGVTQTPKHLITATGQRVTLRCSPRSGDLSVYWYQQSLDQGLQFLIQYYNGEERAKGNILERFSAQQFPDLHSELNLSSLELGDSALYFCASSGPGVAGATDTQYFGPGTRLTVL.

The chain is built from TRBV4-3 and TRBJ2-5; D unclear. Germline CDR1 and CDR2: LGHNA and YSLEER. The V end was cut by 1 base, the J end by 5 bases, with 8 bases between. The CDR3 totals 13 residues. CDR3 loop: CASSQGIQETQYF. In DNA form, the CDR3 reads TGCGCCAGCAGCCAAGGAATTCAGGAGACCCAGTACTTC.

The DNA of the CDR3 is TGTGCCAGCAGTGCGCGACAGGGAGCTTCCTATGGCTACACCTTC. It is translated as CASSARQGASYGYTF. The chain recombines TRBV6-5 with TRBJ1-2; 7 bases align to TRBD1. V was clipped by 5 bases and J by 4 bases; unmatched bases: 10. Germline V gives CDR1 MNHEY, CDR2 SVGAGI. This CDR3 has 15 residues.

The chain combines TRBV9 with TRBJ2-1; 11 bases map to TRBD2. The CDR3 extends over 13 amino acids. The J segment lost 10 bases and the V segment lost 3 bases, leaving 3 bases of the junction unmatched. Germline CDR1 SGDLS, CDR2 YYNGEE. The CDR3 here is CASSARTSGEQFF. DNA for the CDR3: TGTGCCAGCAGCGCACGGACTAGCGGGGAGCAGTTCTTC.

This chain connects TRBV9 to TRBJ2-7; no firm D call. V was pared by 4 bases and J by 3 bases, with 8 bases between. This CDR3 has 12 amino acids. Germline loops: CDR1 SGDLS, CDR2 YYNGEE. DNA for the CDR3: TGTGCCAGCAGCCCCTCCATCTACGAGCAGTACTTC. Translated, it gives CASSPSIYEQYF. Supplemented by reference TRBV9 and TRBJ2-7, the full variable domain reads DSGVTQTPKHLITATGQRVTLRCSPRSGDLSVYWYQQSLDQGLQFLIQYYNGEERAKGNILERFSAQQFPDLHSELNLSSLELGDSALYFCASSPSIYEQYFGPGTRLTVT.

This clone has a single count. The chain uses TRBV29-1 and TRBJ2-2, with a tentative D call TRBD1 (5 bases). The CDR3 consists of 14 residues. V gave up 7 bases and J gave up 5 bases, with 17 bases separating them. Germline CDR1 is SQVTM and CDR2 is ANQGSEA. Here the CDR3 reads CSAVRQGRTGELFF. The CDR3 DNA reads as TGCAGCGCTGTCCGTCAGGGAAGGACCGGGGAGCTGTTTTTT.

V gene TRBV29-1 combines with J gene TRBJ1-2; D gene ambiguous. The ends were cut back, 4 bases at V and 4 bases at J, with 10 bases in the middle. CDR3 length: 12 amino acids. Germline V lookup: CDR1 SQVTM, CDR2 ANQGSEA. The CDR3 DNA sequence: TGCAGCGTTGTGGAGCCTCTCTATGGCTACACCTTC. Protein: CSVVEPLYGYTF.